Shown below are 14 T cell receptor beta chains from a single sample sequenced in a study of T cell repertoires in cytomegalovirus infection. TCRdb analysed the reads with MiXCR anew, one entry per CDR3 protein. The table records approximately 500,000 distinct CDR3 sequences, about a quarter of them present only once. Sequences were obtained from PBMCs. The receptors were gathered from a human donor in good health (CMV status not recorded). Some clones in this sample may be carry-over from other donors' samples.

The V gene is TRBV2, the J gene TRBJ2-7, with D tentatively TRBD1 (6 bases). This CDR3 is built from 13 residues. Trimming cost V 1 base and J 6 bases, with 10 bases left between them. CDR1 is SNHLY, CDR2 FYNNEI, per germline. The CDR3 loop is CASSEDRDIEQYF. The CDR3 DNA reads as TGTGCCAGCAGTGAAGACAGGGATATCGAGCAGTACTTC. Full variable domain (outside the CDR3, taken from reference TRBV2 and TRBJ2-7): EPEVTQTPSHQVTQMGQEVILRCVPISNHLYFYWYRQILGQKVEFLVSFYNNEISEKSEIFDDQFSVERPDGSNFTLKIRSTKLEDSAMYFCASSEDRDIEQYFGPGTRLTVT.

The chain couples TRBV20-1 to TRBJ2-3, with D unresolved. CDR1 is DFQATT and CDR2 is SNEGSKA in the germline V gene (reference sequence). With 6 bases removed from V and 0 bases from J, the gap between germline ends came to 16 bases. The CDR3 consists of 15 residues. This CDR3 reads CSAPKGSLSTDTQYF. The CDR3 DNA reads TGCAGTGCCCCAAAAGGTTCTCTTAGCACAGATACGCAGTATTTT.

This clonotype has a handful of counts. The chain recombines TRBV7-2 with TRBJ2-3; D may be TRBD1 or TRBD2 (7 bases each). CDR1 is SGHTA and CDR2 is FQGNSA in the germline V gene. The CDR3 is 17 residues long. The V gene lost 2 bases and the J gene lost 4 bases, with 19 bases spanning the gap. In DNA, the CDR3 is TGTGCCAGCAGCTTAAGGGGGCGGGAGACGGGGGCAGATACGCAGTATTTT. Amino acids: CASSLRGRETGADTQYF.

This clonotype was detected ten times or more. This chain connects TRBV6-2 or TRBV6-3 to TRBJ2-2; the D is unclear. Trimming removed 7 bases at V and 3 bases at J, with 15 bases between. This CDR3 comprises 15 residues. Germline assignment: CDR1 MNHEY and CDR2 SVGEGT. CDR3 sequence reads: CASKIGPLYTGELFF. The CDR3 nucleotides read TGTGCCAGCAAAATCGGACCGCTATACACCGGGGAGCTGTTTTTT.

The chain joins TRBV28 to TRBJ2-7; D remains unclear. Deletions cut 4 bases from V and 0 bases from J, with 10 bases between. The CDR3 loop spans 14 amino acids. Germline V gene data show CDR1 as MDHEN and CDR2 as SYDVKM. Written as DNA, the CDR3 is TGTGCCAGCAGTTCCCCACAGTTCTCCTACGAGCAGTACTTC. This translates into CASSSPQFSYEQYF.

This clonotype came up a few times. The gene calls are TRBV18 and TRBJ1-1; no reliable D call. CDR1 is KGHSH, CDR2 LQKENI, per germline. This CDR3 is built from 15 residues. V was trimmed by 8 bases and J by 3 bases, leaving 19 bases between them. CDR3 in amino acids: CASLRNWGSDTEAFF. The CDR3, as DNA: TGTGCCAGCCTCCGTAACTGGGGAAGTGACACTGAAGCTTTCTTT.

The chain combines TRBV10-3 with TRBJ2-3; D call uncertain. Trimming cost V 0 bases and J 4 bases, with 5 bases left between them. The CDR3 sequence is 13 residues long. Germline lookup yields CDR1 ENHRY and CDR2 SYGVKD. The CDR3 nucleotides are TGTGCCATCAGTGAGTCGTTCGCAGATACGCAGTATTTT. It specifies CAISESFADTQYF.

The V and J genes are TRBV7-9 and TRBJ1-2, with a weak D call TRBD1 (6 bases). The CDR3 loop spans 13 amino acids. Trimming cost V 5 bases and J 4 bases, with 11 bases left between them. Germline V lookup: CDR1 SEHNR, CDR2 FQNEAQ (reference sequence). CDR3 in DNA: TGTGCCAGCAGCACAGGGATGGGCTATGGCTACACCTTC. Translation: CASSTGMGYGYTF.

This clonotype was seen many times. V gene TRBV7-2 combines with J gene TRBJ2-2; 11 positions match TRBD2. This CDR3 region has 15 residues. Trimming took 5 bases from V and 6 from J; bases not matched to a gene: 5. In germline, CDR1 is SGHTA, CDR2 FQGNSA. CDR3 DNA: TGTGCCAGCAGCGGACTAGCGGGTGCTCCCGGGGAGCTGTTTTTT. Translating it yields CASSGLAGAPGELFF.

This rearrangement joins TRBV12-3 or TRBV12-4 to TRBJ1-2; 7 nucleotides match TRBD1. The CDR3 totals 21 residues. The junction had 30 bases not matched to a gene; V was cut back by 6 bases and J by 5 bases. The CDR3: CASSPTPWDRTEIGAGYGYTF. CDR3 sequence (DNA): TGTGCCAGCAGCCCGACCCCCTGGGACAGAACAGAAATCGGGGCGGGATATGGCTACACCTTC.

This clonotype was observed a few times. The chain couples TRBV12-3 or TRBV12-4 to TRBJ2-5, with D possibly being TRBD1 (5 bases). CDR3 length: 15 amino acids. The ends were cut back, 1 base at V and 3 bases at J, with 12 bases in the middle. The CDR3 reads CASSLVVGAEETQYF. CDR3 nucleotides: TGTGCCAGCAGTTTAGTGGTAGGGGCAGAAGAGACCCAGTACTTC.

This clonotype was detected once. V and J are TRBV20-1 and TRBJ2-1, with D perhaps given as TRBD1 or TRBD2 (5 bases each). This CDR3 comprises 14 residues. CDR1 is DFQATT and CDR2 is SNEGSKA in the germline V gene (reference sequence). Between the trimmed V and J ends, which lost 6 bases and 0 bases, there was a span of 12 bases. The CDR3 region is CSARPGPSYNEQFF. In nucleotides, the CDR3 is TGCAGTGCCCGACCGGGACCCTCCTACAATGAGCAGTTCTTC.

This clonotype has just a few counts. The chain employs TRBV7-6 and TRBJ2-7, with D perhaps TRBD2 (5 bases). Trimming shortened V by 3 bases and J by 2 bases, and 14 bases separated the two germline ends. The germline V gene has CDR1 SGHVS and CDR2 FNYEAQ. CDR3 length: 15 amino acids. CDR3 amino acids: CASSFSEGPPYEQYF. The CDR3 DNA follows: TGTGCCAGCAGCTTCTCTGAGGGCCCCCCCTACGAGCAGTACTTC.

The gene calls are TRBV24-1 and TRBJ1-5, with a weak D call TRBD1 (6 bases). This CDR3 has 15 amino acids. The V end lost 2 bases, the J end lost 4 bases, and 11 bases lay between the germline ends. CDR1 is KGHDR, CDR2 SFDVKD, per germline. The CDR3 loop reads CATSDSGEANQPQHF. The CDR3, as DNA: TGTGCCACCAGTGATTCAGGGGAGGCGAATCAGCCCCAGCATTTT.